Listed below are T cell receptor beta chains from one sample, sequenced in a study of CD8+CD57+ T cells in acquired aplastic anemia. TCRdb re-called the reads with MiXCR, one entry per CDR3 protein. This table has 200,000 to 300,000 distinct CDR3 sequences, roughly half appearing once. The sample consisted of sorted CD4+, CD8+, or CD8+CD57+ T cells (not recorded which) from PBMCs. The receptor source for this set is a human donor with aplastic anemia. The CDR3 runs from the conserved cysteine through the conserved F or W. D genes are given only for firm matches. A row's size may be missing; if present it is once, few, many or a size class.

v_call	clone_size	d_call	j_call	cdr3_nt	cdr3_aa
TRBV19	.	.	TRBJ1-1	TGTGCCAGTAGTATCGGACAGCCATCCATGAACACTGAAGCTTTCTTT	CASSIGQPSMNTEAFF
TRBV2	few	TRBD1	TRBJ2-1	TGTGCCAGCACCTCAGGGACAGGGGGCCGGAGTGAGCAGTTCTTC	CASTSGTGGRSEQFF
TRBV10-2	.	.	TRBJ1-1	TGCGCCAGCAGGGCACGGATGAACACTGAAGCTTTCTTT	CASRARMNTEAFF
TRBV20-1	.	TRBD2	TRBJ2-5	TGCAGTGCTAGCGGGACTAGCGGAGAGACCCAGTACTTC	CSASGTSGETQYF
TRBV7-6	.	.	TRBJ1-4	TGTGCCAGCAGCCCTGCAGGTTCTGAAAAACTGTTTTTT	CASSPAGSEKLFF
TRBV10-3	.	TRBD1	TRBJ1-1	TGTGCCGGCAGGGGGGCTGGTACTGAAGCTTTCTTT	CAGRGAGTEAFF
TRBV15	.	.	TRBJ2-3	TGTGCCACCAGCACCCTCGGGAGCACAGATACGCAGTATTTT	CATSTLGSTDTQYF
TRBV15	.	.	TRBJ1-1	TGTGCCACCAGCAACCGTATCGGGAACACTGAAGCTTTCTTT	CATSNRIGNTEAFF
TRBV7-3	many	.	TRBJ1-1	TGTGCCAGCAGCGAATCGGGGGTTCGCGATGAAGCTTTCTTT	CASSESGVRDEAFF
TRBV20-1	.	.	TRBJ2-7	TGCAGTGCTAGAGATCTGGGGCGCGAGCAGTACTTC	CSARDLGREQYF
TRBV6-2/TRBV6-3	few	.	TRBJ1-1	TGTGCCAGCAGCAAAGCCACGAGGGAGAACACTGAAGCTTTCTTT	CASSKATRENTEAFF
TRBV12-3/TRBV12-4	.	.	TRBJ2-7	TGTGCCAGCAGTTTTGACTGGGAGCTTGGGTACGAGCAGTACTTC	CASSFDWELGYEQYF
TRBV24-1	.	TRBD1	TRBJ2-7	TGTGCCACCAGTGGTCGGGACAGCTACGAGCAGTACTTT	CATSGRDSYEQYF
TRBV10-1	many	.	TRBJ1-6	TGCGCCAGCAGTGCGGGGCGAGATTCACCCCTCCACTTT	CASSAGRDSPLHF
TRBV15	many	TRBD1	TRBJ1-2	TGTGCCACCAGCAGAGACCGGGACAGGGCGATTTCGGGCTACACCTTC	CATSRDRDRAISGYTF
TRBV10-3	.	TRBD2	TRBJ2-3	TGTGCCAGCAGTTACTCGTGGGCGGGAGTGAGGACAGATACGCAGTATTTT	CASSYSWAGVRTDTQYF
TRBV2	.	.	TRBJ1-2	TGTGCCAGCAGTTACTCCGTGGACAGTCAGGGCTACACCTTC	CASSYSVDSQGYTF
TRBV29-1	many	TRBD2	TRBJ2-7	TGCAGCGTTGAGGGACTAGCGGGAGGTTCCTACGAGCAGTACTTC	CSVEGLAGGSYEQYF
TRBV30	.	.	TRBJ2-1	TGTGCCTGGAGTGTACTGGGCAGGGGCAATGAGCAGTTCTTC	CAWSVLGRGNEQFF
TRBV7-8	many	.	TRBJ1-2	TGTGCCAGCAGCTTAGTGATAGGGGGTGACTATGGCTACACCTTC	CASSLVIGGDYGYTF
TRBV7-9	many	.	TRBJ1-1	TGTGCCAGCAGCCACAACGACACAGGGCCCACTGAAGCTTTCTTT	CASSHNDTGPTEAFF
TRBV6-5	.	TRBD1	TRBJ1-1	TGTGCCAGCAGTTATACCAAGGGGGCGAACACTGAAGCTTTCTTT	CASSYTKGANTEAFF
TRBV19	.	TRBD1	TRBJ1-2	TGTGCCAGTAGTTCAGACAGGGGGAGGCATGGCTACACCTTC	CASSSDRGRHGYTF
TRBV19	many	.	TRBJ2-4	TGTGCCAGTAGTTCTTTGCGCCTGGCCAAAAACATTCAGTACTTC	CASSSLRLAKNIQYF
TRBV6-1	many	.	TRBJ2-3	TGTGCCAGCAGGAGGGAATTCACAGATACGCAGTATTTT	CASRREFTDTQYF
TRBV28	few	TRBD1	TRBJ2-3	TGTGCCAGCAGACACAGGGGGCTCTATCGAGATACGCAGTATTTT	CASRHRGLYRDTQYF
TRBV9	.	TRBD1	TRBJ2-7	TGTGCCAGCAGCCCACCAGGGACAGACTCCTACGAGCAGTACTTC	CASSPPGTDSYEQYF
TRBV13	.	TRBD2	TRBJ2-1	TGTGCCAGCAAGGAGCGGGGGGGCCGAGGTGAGCAGTTCTTC	CASKERGGRGEQFF
TRBV10-2	.	.	TRBJ2-6	TGCGCCAGCAGTGACTGGGCGTCCGGGGCCAACGTCCTGACTTTC	CASSDWASGANVLTF
TRBV20-1	.	.	TRBJ2-7	TGCAGTGCTAGGCCCCGGGACTCATCCTACGAGCAGTACTTC	CSARPRDSSYEQYF
TRBV6-6	.	TRBD1	TRBJ2-7	TGTGCCAGCAGTACTCCGGGACAGACCGTGCAGGGGCAGTACTTC	CASSTPGQTVQGQYF
TRBV7-8	.	TRBD2	TRBJ2-7	TGTGCCAGCAGCCCACCCGGACTAGCGGGCTCCTACGAGCAGTACTTC	CASSPPGLAGSYEQYF
TRBV9	.	TRBD2	TRBJ2-1	TGTGCCAGCAGCGACGGGACTAGCGGGAAGGGTGAGCAGTTCTTC	CASSDGTSGKGEQFF
TRBV27	few	TRBD1	TRBJ2-2	TGTGCCAGCAGTGGCCAGGGGGTTGTCGGGGAGCTGTTTTTT	CASSGQGVVGELFF
TRBV19	.	.	TRBJ2-7	TGTGCCAGTAGTATTAGAGGGGTCTCGTACGAGCAGTACTTC	CASSIRGVSYEQYF
TRBV20-1	many	.	TRBJ2-1	TGCAGTGCTAGGTGGCAGGGACGGAACAATGAGCAGTTCTTC	CSARWQGRNNEQFF
TRBV9	once	.	TRBJ2-3	TGTGCCAGCAGCGTAGTGGGGGACACAGATACGCAGTATTTT	CASSVVGDTDTQYF
TRBV2	many	.	TRBJ1-2	TGTGCCAGCACCGTTAACGTCTATGGCTACACCTTC	CASTVNVYGYTF
TRBV7-3	many	TRBD1	TRBJ2-6	TGTGCCAGCAGCTCTACAGGGGTCGGGGCCAACGTCCTGACTTTC	CASSSTGVGANVLTF
TRBV5-1	.	TRBD1	TRBJ1-6	TGCGCCAGCAGTCTTACAGGGGGCTTAGATAATTCACCCCTCCACTTT	CASSLTGGLDNSPLHF
TRBV15	once	.	TRBJ2-3	TGTGCCACCAGCAGAGGGGGCACAGATACGCAGTATTTT	CATSRGGTDTQYF
TRBV24-1	.	TRBD1	TRBJ2-1	TGTGTCACCAGTGGGACCGGGACAGGGTATGAGCAGTTCTTC	CVTSGTGTGYEQFF
TRBV7-2	.	.	TRBJ2-1	TGTGCCAGCAGCTTAGCGTTGGGTGAGCAGTTCTTC	CASSLALGEQFF
TRBV27	.	.	TRBJ2-7	TGTGCCAGCAGCGCGACAGGTCCTTTCTTC	CASSATGPFF
TRBV5-8	.	.	TRBJ2-5	TGTGCCAGCAGCTTGTGGCCACTTGAGGCCCAGTACTTC	CASSLWPLEAQYF
TRBV29-1	many	TRBD1	TRBJ1-1	TGCAGCGTTGATTACAGGGGTGATGAAGCTTTCTTT	CSVDYRGDEAFF
TRBV7-3	.	.	TRBJ1-2	TGTGCCAGCAGCGCGAACTTACAGCTCTATGGCTACACCTTC	CASSANLQLYGYTF
TRBV29-1	many	TRBD1	TRBJ2-5	TGCAGCGTTCCACGCCGGGACAGGGGTATATTGGCCGAGACCCAGTACTTC	CSVPRRDRGILAETQYF
TRBV7-8	.	TRBD2	TRBJ2-5	TGTGCCAGCAGCCCACCCGGACTAGCGGGGGGGCAAGAGACCCAGTACTTC	CASSPPGLAGGQETQYF
TRBV5-6	.	.	TRBJ1-1	TGTGCCAGCAGCTTGATCTTGCAGGGCGGCACTGAAGCTTTCTTT	CASSLILQGGTEAFF